This entry lists 11 T cell receptor beta chains sequenced from one sample in a study of control samples from healthy donors and cancer patients. TCRdb keeps only in-frame clones here, not all; method: immunoSEQ multiplex PCR. This repertoire shows 150,000 to 200,000 clones, 94% found once; its top ten account for about 8.5%. The sequenced sample was blood. All receptors come from a middle-aged woman in good health.

The gene calls are TRBV7-2 and TRBJ2-7, with 9 bases fitting TRBD2. Per the germline V gene, CDR1 is SGHTA and CDR2 is FQGNSA. The CDR3 has 15 residues. V lost 2 bases, J lost 4 bases, and 6 bases stayed unmatched. CDR3 DNA: TGTGCCAGCAGCTTAAATGCGGGAGGGCAGTACGAGCAGTACTTC. Translation gives CASSLNAGGQYEQYF. Full variable domain (remainder filled in from reference TRBV7-2 and TRBJ2-7): GAGVSQSPSNKVTEKGKDVELRCDPISGHTALYWYRQSLGQGLEFLIYFQGNSAPDKSGLPSDRFSAERTGGSVSTLTIQRTQQEDSAVYLCASSLNAGGQYEQYFGPGTRLTVT.

V usage is TRBV18 and J usage is TRBJ2-5; D perhaps matches TRBD1 (5 bases). The CDR3 totals 14 residues. Looked up from germline, CDR1 is KGHSH and CDR2 is LQKENI. Trimming took 2 bases from V and 5 from J, leaving 12 bases between them. The CDR3 region has the DNA TGTGCCAGCTCACCAACTCTAGGGGTGGAGACCCAGTACTTC. Encoded protein: CASSPTLGVETQYF.

This clone has a single count. This chain links TRBV3-1 (or the pseudogene TRBV3-2) with TRBJ1-5; D is unresolved. The germline V gene encodes CDR1 LGHDT and CDR2 YNNKEL (reference sequence). V lost 2 bases to trimming and J lost 7 bases, with 12 bases between them. The CDR3 is 14 residues long. CDR3 DNA: TGTGCCAGCAGCCAAAACTCTTTTGAACAGCCCCAGCATTTT. Translated: CASSQNSFEQPQHF.

This clone has only one observation. The chain has TRBV21-1 and TRBJ2-7; TRBD1, the D gene given by the table, was not confirmed from the DNA. TRBV21-1 is deemed a pseudogene. The CDR3 spans 14 residues. The CDR3 reads CASSIRDSSYEQYF. CDR3 sequence (DNA): TGTGCCAGCAGCATCCGGGACAGTTCCTACGAGCAGTACTTC.

The V and J genes are TRBV7-2 and TRBJ1-1, with 7 bases fitting TRBD1. The CDR3 has 13 amino acids. V lost 7 bases, J lost 6 bases, and 8 bases stayed unmatched. Germline CDR1 reads SGHTA; CDR2 reads FQGNSA. The DNA for the CDR3 is TGTGCCAGCACTGTGAGGGGGACAGCTGAAGCTTTCTTT. It translates to CASTVRGTAEAFF.

The chain joins TRBV7-2 to TRBJ2-7, with no clear D. Trimming stripped 5 bases from V and 0 bases from J, with 11 bases between. The germline V gene has CDR1 SGHTA and CDR2 FQGNSA. This CDR3 comprises 14 residues. CDR3 nucleotides: TGTGCCAGCAGCAGCCAGTCTGACTCCTACGAGCAGTACTTC. Translating gives CASSSQSDSYEQYF.

This clone occurred once. The CDR3: CASSSDRGGEKLFF. The CDR3 DNA follows: TGTGCCAGCAGCTCGGACAGGGGCGGCGAAAAACTGTTTTTT. The chain carries TRBV5-4 and TRBJ1-4; 9 bases match TRBD1. This CDR3 comprises 14 residues. Trimming removed 3 bases from V and 8 bases from J; junction bases left unmatched: 5. From germline, CDR1 is SGHNT and CDR2 YYREEE (reference sequence).

This rearrangement joins TRBV3-1 (or the pseudogene TRBV3-2) to TRBJ2-1, with TRBD2 identical over 10 bases. CDR1 is LGHDT and CDR2 is YNNKEL in the germline V gene (reference sequence). The CDR3 totals 16 residues. The junction had 6 bases not matched to a gene; V was cut back by 0 bases and J by 7 bases. CDR3 coding DNA: TGTGCCAGCAGCCAAGATGCACTAGCGGGGAATAATGAGCAGTTCTTC. This sequence encodes CASSQDALAGNNEQFF.

This clone was observed a single time. CDR3 DNA sequence: TGTGCCAGCAGTTTATCGTCCGAGAACACTGAAGCTTTCTTT. This sequence encodes CASSLSSENTEAFF. The V and J genes are TRBV27 and TRBJ1-1; D is unresolved. Germline V gene lookup returns CDR1 MNHEY and CDR2 SMNVEV (reference sequence). The V end lost 0 bases, the J end lost 1 base, and 6 bases lay between the germline ends. The length of the CDR3 is 14 residues.

This clone appeared once. The genes are TRBV12-5 and TRBJ1-1; no clear D. Trimming removed 6 bases from V and 3 bases from J, with 17 bases in between. CDR3 length equals 15 residues. CDR1 and CDR2 from the germline V gene are LGHNT and FRNRAP. The CDR3 coding sequence is TGTGCTAGTGGGGACGACGGGGATCCGTACACTGAAGCTTTCTTT. It encodes CASGDDGDPYTEAFF.

In its sample, this clone was seen once. V is TRBV7-2 and J is TRBJ2-2; D unresolved. This CDR3 is built from 15 residues. Germline assignment: CDR1 SGHTA and CDR2 FQGNSA. V gave up 2 bases and J gave up 1 base, with 8 bases separating them. The CDR3 nucleotides read TGTGCCAGCAGCTTAATCAAGGGGAACACCGGGGAGCTGTTTTTT. Translating gives CASSLIKGNTGELFF.